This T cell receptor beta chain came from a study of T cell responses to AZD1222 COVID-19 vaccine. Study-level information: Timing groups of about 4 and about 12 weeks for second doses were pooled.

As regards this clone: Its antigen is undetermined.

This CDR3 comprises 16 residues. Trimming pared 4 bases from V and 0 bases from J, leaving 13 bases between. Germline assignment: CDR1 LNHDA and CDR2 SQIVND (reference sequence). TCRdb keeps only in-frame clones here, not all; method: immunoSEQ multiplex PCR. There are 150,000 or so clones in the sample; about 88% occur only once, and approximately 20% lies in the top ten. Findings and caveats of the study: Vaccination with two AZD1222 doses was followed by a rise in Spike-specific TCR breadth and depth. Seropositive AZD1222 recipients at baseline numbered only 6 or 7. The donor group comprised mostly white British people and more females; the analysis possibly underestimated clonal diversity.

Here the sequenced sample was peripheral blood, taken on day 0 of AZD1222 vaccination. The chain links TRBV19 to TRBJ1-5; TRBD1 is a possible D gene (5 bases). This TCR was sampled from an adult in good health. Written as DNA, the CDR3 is TGTGCCAGTAGTAAACAAACAAGGGGTAGCAATCAGCCCCAGCATTTT. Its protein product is CASSKQTRGSNQPQHF.